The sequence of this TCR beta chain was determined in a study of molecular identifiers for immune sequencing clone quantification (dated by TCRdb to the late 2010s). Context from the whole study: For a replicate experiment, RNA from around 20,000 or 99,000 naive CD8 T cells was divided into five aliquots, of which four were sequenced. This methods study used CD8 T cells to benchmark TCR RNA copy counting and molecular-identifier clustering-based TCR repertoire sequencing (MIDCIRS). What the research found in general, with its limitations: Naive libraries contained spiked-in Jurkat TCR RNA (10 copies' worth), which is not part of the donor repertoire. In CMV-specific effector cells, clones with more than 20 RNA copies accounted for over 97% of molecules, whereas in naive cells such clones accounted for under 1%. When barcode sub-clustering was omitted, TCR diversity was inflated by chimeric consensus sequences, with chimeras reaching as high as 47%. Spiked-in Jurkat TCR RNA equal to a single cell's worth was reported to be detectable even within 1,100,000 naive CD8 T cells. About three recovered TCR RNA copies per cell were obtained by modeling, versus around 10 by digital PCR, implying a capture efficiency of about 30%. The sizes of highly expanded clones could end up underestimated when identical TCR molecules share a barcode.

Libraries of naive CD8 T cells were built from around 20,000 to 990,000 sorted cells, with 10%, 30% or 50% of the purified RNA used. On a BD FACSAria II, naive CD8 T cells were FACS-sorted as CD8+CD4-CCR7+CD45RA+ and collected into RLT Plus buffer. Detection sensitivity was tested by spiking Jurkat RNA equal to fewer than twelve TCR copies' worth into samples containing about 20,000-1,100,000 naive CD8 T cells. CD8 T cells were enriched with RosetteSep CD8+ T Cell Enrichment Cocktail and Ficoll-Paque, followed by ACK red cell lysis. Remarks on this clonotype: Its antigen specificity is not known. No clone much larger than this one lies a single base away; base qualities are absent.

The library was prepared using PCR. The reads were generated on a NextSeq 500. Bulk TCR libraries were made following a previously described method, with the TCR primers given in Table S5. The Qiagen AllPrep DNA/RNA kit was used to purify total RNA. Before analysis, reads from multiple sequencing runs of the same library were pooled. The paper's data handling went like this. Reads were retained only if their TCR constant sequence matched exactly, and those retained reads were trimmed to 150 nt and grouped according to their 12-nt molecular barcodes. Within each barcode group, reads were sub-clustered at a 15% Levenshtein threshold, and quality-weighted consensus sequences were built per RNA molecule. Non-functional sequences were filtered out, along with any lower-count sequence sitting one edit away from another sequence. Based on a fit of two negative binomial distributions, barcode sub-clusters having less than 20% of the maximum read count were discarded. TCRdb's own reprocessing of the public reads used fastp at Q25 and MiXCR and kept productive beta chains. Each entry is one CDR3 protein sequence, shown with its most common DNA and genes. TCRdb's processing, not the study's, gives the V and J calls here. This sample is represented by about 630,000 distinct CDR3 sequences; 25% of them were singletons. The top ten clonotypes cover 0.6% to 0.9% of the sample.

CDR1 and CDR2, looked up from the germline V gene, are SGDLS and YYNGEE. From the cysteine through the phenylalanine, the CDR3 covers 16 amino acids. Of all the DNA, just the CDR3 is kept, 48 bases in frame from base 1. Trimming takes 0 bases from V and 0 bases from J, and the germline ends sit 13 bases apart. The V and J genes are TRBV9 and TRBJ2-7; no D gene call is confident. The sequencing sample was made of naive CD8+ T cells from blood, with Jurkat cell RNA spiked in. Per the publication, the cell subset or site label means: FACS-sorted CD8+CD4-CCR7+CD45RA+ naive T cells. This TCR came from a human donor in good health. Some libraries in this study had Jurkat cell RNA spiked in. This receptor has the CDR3 CASSVGPGQSSYEQYF. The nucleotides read TGTGCCAGCAGCGTAGGTCCCGGGCAGAGCTCCTACGAGCAGTACTTC.